This TCR beta chain was documented in a study of a mutant IDH1 vaccine in newly diagnosed glioma. Overall study: Once 4-6 weeks had passed after radiotherapy alone, vaccination started, or it started with temozolomide cycles.

As concerns this clone: Its antigen remains unknown.

Method: immunoSEQ multiplex PCR; TCRdb's copy keeps in-frame clones and lacks some. This repertoire shows roughly 31,000 clones, around 82% found once; its top ten account for about 30%. CDR3 length equals 17 residues. V was clipped by 4 bases and J by 6 bases; unmatched bases: 9. Germline V gene sequence: CDR1 SGHDT, CDR2 YYEEEE. Time point described: week 47, end of study. A single vaccine dose contained 300 ug of mutant IDH1 20-mer peptide, and topical imiquimod was used with it. Vaccinations, eight in total, occurred in weeks 1, 3, 5, 7, 11, 15, 19, 23. The sequences come from PBMCs, collected from a glioma patient whose treatment included an IDH1 peptide vaccine. V is TRBV5-6 and J is TRBJ2-1; TRBD2 agrees at 14 bases. This clonotype was obtained from a young man with glioma. The CDR3 is CASSPWGTSGSANEQFF. CDR3 in DNA: TGTGCCAGCAGCCCTTGGGGGACTAGCGGGAGTGCCAATGAGCAGTTCTTC.